These T cell receptor beta chains were read from a single sample in a study of cytomegalovirus exposure and HLA in healthy donors. Assay used: immunoSEQ multiplex PCR; TCRdb lists only in-frame clones, some missing. This sample carries roughly 200,000 clones, 80% to 90% of them seen once, and the ten largest clones take approximately 0.31%. Sequenced: PBMCs. These receptors came from a woman aged 25 to 39 in good health and CMV-seronegative. CDR3s include the opening cysteine and the closing phenylalanine or tryptophan. Fields, in order: J gene, V gene, D gene, clone size, CDR3 DNA, CDR3 protein. D genes are given only for firm matches. Expanded clones are given a class, and other clones once, few, many or no size at all.

J: TRBJ1-1; V: TRBV7-9; D: -; size: -; DNA: TGTGCCAGCAGCTTAGGACAGGTGGAAGCTTTCTTT; CDR3: CASSLGQVEAFF
J: TRBJ2-2; V: TRBV4-1; D: -; size: -; DNA: TGCGCCAGCAGCCGTTCCCCCTCGGGGGGCAGCACCGGGGAGCTGTTTTTT; CDR3: CASSRSPSGGSTGELFF
J: TRBJ2-1; V: TRBV7-9; D: -; size: -; DNA: TGTGCCAGCAGCTTCACTCAGACTCAATTAGCTAATGAGCAGTTCTTC; CDR3: CASSFTQTQLANEQFF
J: TRBJ2-1; V: TRBV4-1; D: -; size: -; DNA: TGCGCCAGCAGCCAATCCCCAACGAGGGCCTCCTACAATGAGCAGTTCTTC; CDR3: CASSQSPTRASYNEQFF
J: TRBJ2-7; V: TRBV29-1; D: TRBD2; size: few; DNA: TGCAGCGTTGAAGTCGGGCGGGGGTTCCCCTACGAGCAGTACTTC; CDR3: CSVEVGRGFPYEQYF
J: TRBJ2-6; V: TRBV2; D: -; size: -; DNA: TGTGCCAGCAGTGACTGGGCCAAGGCAGGGGCCAACGTCCTGACTTTC; CDR3: CASSDWAKAGANVLTF
J: TRBJ2-3; V: TRBV28; D: TRBD2; size: -; DNA: TGTGCCAGCAGTCCACCGGGACTAAGCACAGATACGCAGTATTTT; CDR3: CASSPPGLSTDTQYF
J: TRBJ2-7; V: TRBV30; D: TRBD1; size: -; DNA: TGTGCCTGGATGAGGACAGGTACCCTCTCTAACGAGCAGTACTTC; CDR3: CAWMRTGTLSNEQYF
J: TRBJ1-5; V: TRBV28; D: TRBD1; size: -; DNA: TGTGCCAGCAGTCTGACAGGGGGGATGCGACAGCCCCAGCATTTT; CDR3: CASSLTGGMRQPQHF
J: TRBJ2-3; V: TRBV6-5; D: TRBD1; size: -; DNA: TGTGCCAGCAGGCGAGGGGGCGCAGATACGCAGTATTTT; CDR3: CASRRGGADTQYF
J: TRBJ2-7; V: TRBV5-1; D: TRBD1; size: once; DNA: TGCGCCAGCAGCTTCCGACAGGGTGCTGACGAGCAGTACTTC; CDR3: CASSFRQGADEQYF
J: TRBJ2-5; V: TRBV6-1; D: -; size: -; DNA: TGTGCCAGCTTACGCGTAGGGGTTGGGGAGACCCAGTACTTC; CDR3: CASLRVGVGETQYF
J: TRBJ2-5; V: TRBV4-1; D: -; size: -; DNA: TGCGCCAGCAGCCAAGCCGACACGTACCAAGAGACCCAGTACTTC; CDR3: CASSQADTYQETQYF
J: TRBJ2-1; V: TRBV6-5; D: TRBD2; size: -; DNA: TGTGCCAGCAGTTGGGGACTAGCGGGAGTCGGGACTGAGCAGTTCTTC; CDR3: CASSWGLAGVGTEQFF
J: TRBJ2-7; V: TRBV29-1; D: -; size: few; DNA: TGCAGCGTTTCCCCGGCACAAGGGGGCGAGCAGTACTTC; CDR3: CSVSPAQGGEQYF
J: TRBJ2-1; V: TRBV10-2; D: -; size: -; DNA: TGCGCCACCCTAGCAGAAACCTACAATGAGCAGTTCTTC; CDR3: CATLAETYNEQFF
J: TRBJ2-5; V: TRBV6-6; D: -; size: -; DNA: TGTGCCAGCAGGGAGGCAAGCCGACAAGAGACCCAGTACTTC; CDR3: CASREASRQETQYF
J: TRBJ2-2; V: TRBV7-9; D: TRBD1; size: -; DNA: TGTGCCAGCAGACCAGCCGGGACAGGGAGCGTCGGGGAGCTGTTTTTT; CDR3: CASRPAGTGSVGELFF
J: TRBJ2-1; V: TRBV5-1; D: TRBD1; size: -; DNA: TGCGCCAGCAGCTTAGAGGGGGCGGCTAGGAATGAGCAGTTCTTC; CDR3: CASSLEGAARNEQFF
J: TRBJ2-5; V: TRBV6-4; D: -; size: -; DNA: TGTGCCAGCAGACCGACTACGCCTCCGCTCCAAGAGACCCAGTACTTC; CDR3: CASRPTTPPLQETQYF
J: TRBJ2-2; V: TRBV6-5; D: -; size: once; DNA: TGTGCCAGCAGTTACCGGATTAACCAGGGTACCGGGGAGCTGTTTTTT; CDR3: CASSYRINQGTGELFF
J: TRBJ2-7; V: TRBV7-9; D: TRBD1; size: -; DNA: TGTGCCAGCAGCTCGGGGACAGGGGCCGTCTACGAGCAGTACTTC; CDR3: CASSSGTGAVYEQYF
J: TRBJ2-4; V: TRBV11-2; D: -; size: -; DNA: TGTGCCAGCAGCCCTACACGTGACAGCCTAGGCTCGGACATTCAGTACTTC; CDR3: CASSPTRDSLGSDIQYF
J: TRBJ1-6; V: TRBV2; D: -; size: once; DNA: TGTGCCAGTACCGTAGTCAATTCACCCCTCCACTTT; CDR3: CASTVVNSPLHF